The T cell receptor (beta chain) under discussion was sequenced for a study of control samples from healthy donors and cancer patients. Only in-frame clones appear in the TCRdb table, and some are missing; sequencing was by immunoSEQ multiplex PCR. The table includes about 140,000 clones, roughly 92% detected once. The sequenced material came from blood. The sequence was collected from a man aged 25-45 years in good health.

Here the CDR3 DNA reads TGTGCCACCAGCAGAAGGACAGGGGGTTTGGGCGAGCAGTACTTC. Its protein is CATSRRTGGLGEQYF. The genes are TRBV15 and TRBJ2-7; 10 nucleotides align to TRBD1. Germline V gene sequence: CDR1 LNHNV, CDR2 YYDKDF (reference sequence). This CDR3 comprises 15 residues. Trimming took 2 bases from V and 6 from J; bases not matched to a gene: 7. Supplemented by reference TRBV15 and TRBJ2-7, the full variable domain reads DAMVIQNPRYQVTQFGKPVTLSCSQTLNHNVMYWYQQKSSQAPKLLFHYYDKDFNNEADTPDNFQSRRPNTSFCFLDIRSPGLGDTAMYLCATSRRTGGLGEQYFGPGTRLTVT.